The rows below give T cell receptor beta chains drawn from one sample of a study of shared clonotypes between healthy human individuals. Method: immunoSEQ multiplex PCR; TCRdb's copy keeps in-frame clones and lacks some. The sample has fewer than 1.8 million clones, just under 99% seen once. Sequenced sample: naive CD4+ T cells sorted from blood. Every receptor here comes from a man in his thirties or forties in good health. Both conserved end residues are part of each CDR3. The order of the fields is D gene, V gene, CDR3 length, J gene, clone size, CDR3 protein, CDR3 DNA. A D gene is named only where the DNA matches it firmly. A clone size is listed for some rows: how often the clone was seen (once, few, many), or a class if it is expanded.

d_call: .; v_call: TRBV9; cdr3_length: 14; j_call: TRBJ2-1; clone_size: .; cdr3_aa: CASSGPRRGNEQFF; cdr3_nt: TGTGCCAGCAGCGGGCCGCGTAGGGGTAATGAGCAGTTCTTC
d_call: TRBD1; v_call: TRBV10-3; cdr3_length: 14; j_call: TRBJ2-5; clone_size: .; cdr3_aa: CAIAPPGQQETQYF; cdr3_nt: TGTGCCATTGCCCCGCCGGGACAGCAAGAGACCCAGTACTTC
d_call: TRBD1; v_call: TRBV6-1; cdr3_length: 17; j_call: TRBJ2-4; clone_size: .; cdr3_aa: CASSVPGQGARLNIQYF; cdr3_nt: TGTGCCAGCAGTGTGCCGGGACAGGGGGCGAGGTTAAACATTCAGTACTTC
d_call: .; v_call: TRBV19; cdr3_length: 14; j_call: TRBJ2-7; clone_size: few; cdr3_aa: CASRDAQYSYEQYF; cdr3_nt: TGTGCCAGTAGGGATGCACAGTACTCCTACGAGCAGTACTTC
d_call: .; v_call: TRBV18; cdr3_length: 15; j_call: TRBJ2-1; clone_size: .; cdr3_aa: CASSPTLEAYNEQFF; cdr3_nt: TGTGCCAGCTCACCCACACTAGAGGCCTACAATGAGCAGTTCTTC
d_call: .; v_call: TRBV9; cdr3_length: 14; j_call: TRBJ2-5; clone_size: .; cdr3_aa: CASSVAPEQETQYF; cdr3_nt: TGTGCCAGCAGCGTAGCTCCGGAACAAGAGACCCAGTACTTC
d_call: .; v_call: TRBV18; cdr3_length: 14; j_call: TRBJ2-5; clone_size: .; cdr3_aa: CASSLGQQIETQYF; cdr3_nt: TGTGCCAGCTCACTAGGACAGCAGATAGAGACCCAGTACTTC
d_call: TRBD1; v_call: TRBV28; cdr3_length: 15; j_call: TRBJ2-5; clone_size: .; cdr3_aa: CASSLSSTGEETQYF; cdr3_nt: TGTGCCAGCAGCCTGAGCTCTACAGGGGAAGAGACCCAGTACTTC
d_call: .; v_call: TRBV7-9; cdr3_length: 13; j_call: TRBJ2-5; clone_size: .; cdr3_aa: CASSLFAKETQYF; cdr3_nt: TGTGCCAGCAGCTTATTTGCAAAAGAGACCCAGTACTTC
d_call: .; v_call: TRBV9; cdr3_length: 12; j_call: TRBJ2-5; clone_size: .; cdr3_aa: CASSPEGFPQYF; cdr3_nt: TGTGCCAGCAGCCCCGAAGGGTTCCCCCAGTACTTC
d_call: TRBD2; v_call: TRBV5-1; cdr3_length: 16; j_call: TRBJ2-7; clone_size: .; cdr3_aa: CASSLGLGGRVNEQYF; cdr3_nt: TGCGCCAGCAGCTTGGGGTTGGGCGGGAGAGTAAACGAGCAGTACTTC
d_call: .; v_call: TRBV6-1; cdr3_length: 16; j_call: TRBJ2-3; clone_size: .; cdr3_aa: CASREGRGPYTDTQYF; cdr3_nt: TGTGCCAGCAGGGAAGGCAGGGGCCCGTACACAGATACGCAGTATTTT
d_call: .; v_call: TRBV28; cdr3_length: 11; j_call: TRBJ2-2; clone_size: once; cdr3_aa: CASSGTGELFF; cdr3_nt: TGTGCCAGCTCCGGCACCGGGGAGCTGTTTTTT
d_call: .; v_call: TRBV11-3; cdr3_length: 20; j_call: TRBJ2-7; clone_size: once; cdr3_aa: CASSSRQGSFGLGFPYEQYF; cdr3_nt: TGTGCCAGCAGCTCCAGACAGGGAAGTTTTGGACTAGGGTTTCCTTACGAGCAGTACTTC
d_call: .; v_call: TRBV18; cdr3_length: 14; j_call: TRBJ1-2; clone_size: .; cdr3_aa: CASSTLDTNYGYTF; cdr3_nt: TGTGCCAGCTCGACCTTAGACACAAACTATGGCTACACCTTC
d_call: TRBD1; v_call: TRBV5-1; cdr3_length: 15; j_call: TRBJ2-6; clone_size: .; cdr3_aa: CASSLKGAGANVLTF; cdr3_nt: TGCGCCAGCAGCTTGAAGGGGGCCGGGGCCAACGTCCTGACTTTC
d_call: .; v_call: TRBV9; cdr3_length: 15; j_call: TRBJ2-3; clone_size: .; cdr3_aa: CASSVRQGGTDTQYF; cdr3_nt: TGTGCCAGCAGCGTACGACAAGGAGGTACAGATACGCAGTATTTT
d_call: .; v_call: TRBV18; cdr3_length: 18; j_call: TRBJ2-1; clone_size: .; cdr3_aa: CASSRRGILQPLIDEQFF; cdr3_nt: TGTGCCAGCTCACGAAGGGGTATCCTACAACCCCTTATCGATGAGCAGTTCTTC
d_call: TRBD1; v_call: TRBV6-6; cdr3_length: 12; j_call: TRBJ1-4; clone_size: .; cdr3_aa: CASRTGDEKLFF; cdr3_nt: TGTGCCAGCAGGACAGGGGATGAAAAACTGTTTTTT
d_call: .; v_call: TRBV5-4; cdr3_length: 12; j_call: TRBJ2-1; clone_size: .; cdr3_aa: CASSLGSNEQFF; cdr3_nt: TGTGCCAGCAGCTTGGGTTCTAATGAGCAGTTCTTC
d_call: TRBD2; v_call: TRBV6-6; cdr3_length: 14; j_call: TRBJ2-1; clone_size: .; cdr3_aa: CASRGLAGVNEQFF; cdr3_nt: TGTGCCAGCAGAGGACTAGCGGGAGTCAATGAGCAGTTCTTC
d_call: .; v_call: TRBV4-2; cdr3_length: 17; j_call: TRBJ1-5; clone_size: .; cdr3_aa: CASSQVTSEGGWLPQHF; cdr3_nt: TGTGCCAGCAGCCAAGTGACTTCCGAGGGAGGTTGGTTGCCCCAGCATTTT
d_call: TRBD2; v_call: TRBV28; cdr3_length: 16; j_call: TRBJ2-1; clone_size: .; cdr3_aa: CASSSRTSGRNLGQFF; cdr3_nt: TGTGCCAGCAGTTCCCGGACTAGCGGGAGGAATCTGGGGCAGTTCTTC
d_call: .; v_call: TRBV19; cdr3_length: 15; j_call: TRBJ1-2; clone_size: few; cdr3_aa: CASSGRAWDNYGYTF; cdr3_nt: TGTGCCAGTAGTGGCAGGGCGTGGGATAACTATGGCTACACCTTC
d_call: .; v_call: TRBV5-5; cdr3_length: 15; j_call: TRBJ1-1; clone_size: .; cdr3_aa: CASSFSPGRNTEAFF; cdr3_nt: TGTGCCAGCAGCTTTAGTCCGGGAAGGAACACTGAAGCTTTCTTT
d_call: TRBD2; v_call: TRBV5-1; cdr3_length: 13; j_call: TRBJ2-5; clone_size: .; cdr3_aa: CASSTLAGETQYF; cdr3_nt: TGCGCCAGCAGCACCCTAGCGGGGGAGACCCAGTACTTC
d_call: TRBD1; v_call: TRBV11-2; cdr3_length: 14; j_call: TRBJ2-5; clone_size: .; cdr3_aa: CASSHGQGRETQYF; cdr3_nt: TGTGCCAGCAGCCACGGACAGGGAAGAGAGACCCAGTACTTC
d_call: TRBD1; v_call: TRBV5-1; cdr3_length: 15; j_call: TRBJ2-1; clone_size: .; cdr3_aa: CASSLITGAYNEQFF; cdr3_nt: TGCGCCAGCAGCTTGATAACAGGGGCTTACAATGAGCAGTTCTTC
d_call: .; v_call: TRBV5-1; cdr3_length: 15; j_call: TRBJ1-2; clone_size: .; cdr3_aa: CASSLGARGNYGYTF; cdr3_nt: TGCGCCAGCAGCTTGGGGGCGCGGGGTAACTATGGCTACACCTTC
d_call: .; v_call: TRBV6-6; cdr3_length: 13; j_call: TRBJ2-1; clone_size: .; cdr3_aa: CASSLDWNNEQFF; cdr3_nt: TGTGCCAGCAGTTTAGACTGGAACAATGAGCAGTTCTTC
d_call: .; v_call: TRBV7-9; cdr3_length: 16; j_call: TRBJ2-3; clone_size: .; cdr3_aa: CASSLRVGVSTDTQYF; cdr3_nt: TGTGCCAGCAGCTTACGGGTAGGGGTTAGCACAGATACGCAGTATTTT
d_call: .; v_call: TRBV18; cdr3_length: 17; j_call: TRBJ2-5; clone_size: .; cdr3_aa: CASSPPVGPERDETQYF; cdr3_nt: TGTGCCAGCTCACCCCCGGTGGGGCCCGAGAGGGACGAGACCCAGTACTTC
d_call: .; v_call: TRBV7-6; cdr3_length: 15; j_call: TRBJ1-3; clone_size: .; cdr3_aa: CASSFGVAKGNTIYF; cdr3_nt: TGTGCCAGCAGCTTCGGGGTAGCCAAGGGAAACACCATATATTTT
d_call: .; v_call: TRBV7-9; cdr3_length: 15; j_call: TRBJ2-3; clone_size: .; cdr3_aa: CASSLEGGGTDTQYF; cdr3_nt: TGTGCCAGCAGCTTAGAAGGCGGAGGCACAGATACGCAGTATTTT
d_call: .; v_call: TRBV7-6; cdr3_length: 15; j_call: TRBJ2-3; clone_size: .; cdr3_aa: CASSLASGRTDTQYF; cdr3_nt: TGTGCCAGCAGCTTAGCTAGCGGCCGCACAGATACGCAGTATTTT
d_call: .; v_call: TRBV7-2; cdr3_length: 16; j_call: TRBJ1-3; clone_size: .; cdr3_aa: CASSLGQIYSGNTIYF; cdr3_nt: TGTGCCAGCAGCTTAGGCCAGATATACTCTGGAAACACCATATATTTT
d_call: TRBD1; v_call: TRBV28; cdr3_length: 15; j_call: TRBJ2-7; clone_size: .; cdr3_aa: CASSLPGQGISEQYF; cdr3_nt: TGTGCCAGCAGTTTACCTGGACAGGGGATCAGCGAGCAGTACTTC
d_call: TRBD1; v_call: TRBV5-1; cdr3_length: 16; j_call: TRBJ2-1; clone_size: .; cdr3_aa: CASSFMTGGLGDEQFF; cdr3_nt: TGCGCCAGCAGCTTTATGACAGGGGGCTTGGGTGATGAGCAGTTCTTC
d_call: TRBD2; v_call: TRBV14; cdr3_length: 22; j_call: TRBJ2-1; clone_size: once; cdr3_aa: CASSQEGRLAGGYSSSYNEQFF; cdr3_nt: TGTGCCAGCAGCCAAGAGGGGAGACTAGCGGGAGGTTACTCTAGCTCCTACAATGAGCAGTTCTTC
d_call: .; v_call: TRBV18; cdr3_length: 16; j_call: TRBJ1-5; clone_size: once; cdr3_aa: CASSPSTIGSNQPQHF; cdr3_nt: TGTGCCAGCTCACCCTCTACGATAGGGAGCAATCAGCCCCAGCATTTT
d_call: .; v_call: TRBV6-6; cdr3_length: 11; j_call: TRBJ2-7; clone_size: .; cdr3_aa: CASSPGRGDYF; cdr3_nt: TGTGCCAGCAGCCCGGGGCGAGGGGACTACTTC
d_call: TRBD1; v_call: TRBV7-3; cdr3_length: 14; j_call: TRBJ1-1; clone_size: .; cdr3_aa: CASSLTDRVTEAFF; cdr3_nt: TGTGCCAGCAGCTTAACCGACAGGGTCACTGAAGCTTTCTTT
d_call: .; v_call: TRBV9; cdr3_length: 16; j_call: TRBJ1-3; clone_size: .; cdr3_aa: CASSTDPRGSGNTIYF; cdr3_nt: TGTGCCAGCAGCACGGACCCCCGGGGCTCTGGAAACACCATATATTTT
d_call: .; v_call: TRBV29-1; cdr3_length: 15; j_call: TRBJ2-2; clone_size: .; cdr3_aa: CSVSGLTANTGELFF; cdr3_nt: TGCAGCGTCTCAGGACTTACCGCGAACACCGGGGAGCTGTTTTTT
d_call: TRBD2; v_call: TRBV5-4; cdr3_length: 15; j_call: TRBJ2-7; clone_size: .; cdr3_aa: CASSRTSAFPYEQYF; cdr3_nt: TGTGCCAGCAGCCGGACTAGCGCCTTCCCCTACGAGCAGTACTTC
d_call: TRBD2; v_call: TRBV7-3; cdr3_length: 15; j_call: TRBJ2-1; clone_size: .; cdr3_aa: CASSPSGTTYNEQFF; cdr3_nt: TGTGCCAGCAGCCCGAGCGGGACGACCTACAATGAGCAGTTCTTC